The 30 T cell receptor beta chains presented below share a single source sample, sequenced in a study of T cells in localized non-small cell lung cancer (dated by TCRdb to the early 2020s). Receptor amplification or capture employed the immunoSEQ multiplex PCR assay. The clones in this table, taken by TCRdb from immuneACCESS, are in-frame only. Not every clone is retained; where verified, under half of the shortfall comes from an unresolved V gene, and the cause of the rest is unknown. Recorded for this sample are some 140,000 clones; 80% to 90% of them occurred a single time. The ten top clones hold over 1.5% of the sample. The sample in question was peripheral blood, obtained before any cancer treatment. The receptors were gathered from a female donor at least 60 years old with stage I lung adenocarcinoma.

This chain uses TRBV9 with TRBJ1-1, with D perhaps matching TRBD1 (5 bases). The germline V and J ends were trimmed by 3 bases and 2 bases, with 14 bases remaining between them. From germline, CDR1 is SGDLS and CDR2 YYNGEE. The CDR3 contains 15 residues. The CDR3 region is CASSASWGINTEAFF. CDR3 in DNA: TGTGCCAGCAGCGCCTCCTGGGGGATCAACACTGAAGCTTTCTTT.

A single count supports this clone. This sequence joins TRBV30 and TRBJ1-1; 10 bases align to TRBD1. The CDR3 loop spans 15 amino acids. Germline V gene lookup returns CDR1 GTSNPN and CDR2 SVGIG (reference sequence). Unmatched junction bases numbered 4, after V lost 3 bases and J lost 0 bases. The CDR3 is CAWRGQGFLNTEAFF. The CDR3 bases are TGTGCCTGGAGGGGACAGGGGTTTTTGAACACTGAAGCTTTCTTT.

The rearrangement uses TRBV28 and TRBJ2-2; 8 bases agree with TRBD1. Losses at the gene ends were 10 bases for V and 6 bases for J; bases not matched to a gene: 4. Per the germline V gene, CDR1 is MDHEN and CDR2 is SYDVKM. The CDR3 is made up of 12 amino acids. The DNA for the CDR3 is TGTGCCACCACAGGGGGTCCCGGGGAGCTGTTTTTT. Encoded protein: CATTGGPGELFF. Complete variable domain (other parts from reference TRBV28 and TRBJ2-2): DVKVTQSSRYLVKRTGEKVFLECVQDMDHENMFWYRQDPGLGLRLIYFSYDVKMKEKGDIPEGYSVSREKKERFSLILESASTNQTSMYLCATTGGPGELFFGEGSRLTVL.

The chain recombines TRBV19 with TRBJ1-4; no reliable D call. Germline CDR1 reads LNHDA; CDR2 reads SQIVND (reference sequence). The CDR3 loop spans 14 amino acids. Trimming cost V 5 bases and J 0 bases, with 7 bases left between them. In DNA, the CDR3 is TGTGCCAGTAGTGTAGCTGCAACTAATGAAAAACTGTTTTTT. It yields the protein CASSVAATNEKLFF.

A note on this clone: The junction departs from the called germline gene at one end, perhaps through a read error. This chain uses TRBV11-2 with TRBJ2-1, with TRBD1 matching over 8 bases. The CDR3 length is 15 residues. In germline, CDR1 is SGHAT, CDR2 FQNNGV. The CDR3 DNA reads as TGTGCCAGCAGCGTAGACAGGGGCTCCTACAATGAGCAGTTCTTC. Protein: CASSVDRGSYNEQFF.

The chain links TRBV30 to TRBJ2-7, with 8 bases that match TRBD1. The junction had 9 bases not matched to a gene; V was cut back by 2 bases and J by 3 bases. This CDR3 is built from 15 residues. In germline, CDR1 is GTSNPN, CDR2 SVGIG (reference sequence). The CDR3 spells CAWSSTGTGVYEQYF. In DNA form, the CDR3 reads TGTGCCTGGAGTTCAACCGGGACAGGAGTCTACGAGCAGTACTTC.

In nucleotides, the CDR3 is TGCGCCAGCAGCCTTGCTAGCGGGACAACCTACGAGCAGTACTTC. The encoded protein is CASSLASGTTYEQYF. This chain links TRBV5-1 with TRBJ2-7; 9 bases agree with TRBD2. This CDR3 contains 15 residues. The germline gives CDR1 SGHRS, CDR2 YFSETQ. V lost 4 bases, J lost 2 bases, and 7 bases stayed unmatched.

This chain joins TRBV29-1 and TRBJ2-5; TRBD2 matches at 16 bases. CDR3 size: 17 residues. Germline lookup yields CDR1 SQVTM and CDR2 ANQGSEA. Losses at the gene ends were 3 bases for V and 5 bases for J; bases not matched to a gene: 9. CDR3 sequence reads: CSVDYQLGLAGGETQYF. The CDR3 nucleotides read TGCAGCGTTGACTACCAACTGGGACTAGCGGGAGGGGAGACCCAGTACTTC.

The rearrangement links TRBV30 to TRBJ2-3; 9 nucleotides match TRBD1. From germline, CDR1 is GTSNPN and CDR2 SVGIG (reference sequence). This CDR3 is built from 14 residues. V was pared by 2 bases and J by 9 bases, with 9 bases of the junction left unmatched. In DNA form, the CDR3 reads TGTGCCTGGAGTCCGCCCGGGACAGGGATCACGCAGTATTTT. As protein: CAWSPPGTGITQYF.

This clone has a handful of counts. CDR3 amino acids: CASSEVWGHHYEQYF. The CDR3 coding sequence is TGTGCCAGCAGTGAAGTGTGGGGACACCACTACGAGCAGTACTTC. V usage is TRBV2 and J usage is TRBJ2-7, with D possibly being TRBD1 (6 bases). The germline V gene has CDR1 SNHLY and CDR2 FYNNEI. Trimming cost V 1 base and J 3 bases, with 13 bases left between them. This CDR3 region has 15 residues. Filled out from reference TRBV2 and TRBJ2-7, the complete variable domain reads EPEVTQTPSHQVTQMGQEVILRCVPISNHLYFYWYRQILGQKVEFLVSFYNNEISEKSEIFDDQFSVERPDGSNFTLKIRSTKLEDSAMYFCASSEVWGHHYEQYFGPGTRLTVT.

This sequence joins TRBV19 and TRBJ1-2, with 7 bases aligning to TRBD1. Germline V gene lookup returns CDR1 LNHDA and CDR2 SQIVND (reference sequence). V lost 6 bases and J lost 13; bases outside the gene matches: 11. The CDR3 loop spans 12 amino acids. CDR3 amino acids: CASSEGDSRFTF. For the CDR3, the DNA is TGTGCCAGTAGCGAAGGGGACAGTAGATTCACCTTC.

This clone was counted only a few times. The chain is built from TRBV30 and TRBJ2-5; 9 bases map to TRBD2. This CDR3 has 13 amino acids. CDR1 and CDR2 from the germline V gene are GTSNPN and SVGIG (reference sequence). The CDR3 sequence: CAAGGGRRETQYF. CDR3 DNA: TGTGCGGCGGGAGGGGGGCGGCGGGAGACCCAGTACTTC.

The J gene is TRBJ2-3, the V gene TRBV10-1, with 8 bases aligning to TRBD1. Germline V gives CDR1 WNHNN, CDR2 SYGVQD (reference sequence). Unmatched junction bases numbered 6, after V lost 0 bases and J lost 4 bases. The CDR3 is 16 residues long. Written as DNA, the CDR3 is TGCGCCAGCAGTGAGTCCCAGGGGGCAGGGGCAGATACGCAGTATTTT. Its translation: CASSESQGAGADTQYF.

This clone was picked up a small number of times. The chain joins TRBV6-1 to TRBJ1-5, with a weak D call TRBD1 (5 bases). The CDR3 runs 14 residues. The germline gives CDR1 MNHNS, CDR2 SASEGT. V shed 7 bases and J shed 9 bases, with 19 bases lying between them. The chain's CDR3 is CASMRDAGKWPQHF. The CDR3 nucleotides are TGTGCCAGCATGAGGGACGCGGGGAAATGGCCCCAGCATTTT.

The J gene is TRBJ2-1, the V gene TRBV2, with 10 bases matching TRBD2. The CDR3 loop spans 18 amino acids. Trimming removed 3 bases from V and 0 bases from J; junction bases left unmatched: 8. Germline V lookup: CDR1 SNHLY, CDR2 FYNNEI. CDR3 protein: CASSDPASGSSSYNEQFF. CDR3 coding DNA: TGTGCCAGCAGTGACCCGGCTAGCGGGAGTAGCTCCTACAATGAGCAGTTCTTC.

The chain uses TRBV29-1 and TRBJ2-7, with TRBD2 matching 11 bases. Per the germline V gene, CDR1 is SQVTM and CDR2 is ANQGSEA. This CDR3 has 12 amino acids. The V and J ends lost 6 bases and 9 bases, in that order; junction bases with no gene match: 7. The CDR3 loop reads CSVGTSGTGQYF. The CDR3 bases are TGCAGCGTCGGGACTAGCGGTACCGGGCAGTACTTC.

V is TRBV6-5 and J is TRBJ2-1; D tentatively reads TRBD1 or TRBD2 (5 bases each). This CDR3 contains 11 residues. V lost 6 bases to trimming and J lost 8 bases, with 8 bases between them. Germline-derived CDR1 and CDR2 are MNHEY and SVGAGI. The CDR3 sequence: CASRRGDEQFF. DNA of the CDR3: TGTGCCAGCAGACGAGGGGATGAGCAGTTCTTC.

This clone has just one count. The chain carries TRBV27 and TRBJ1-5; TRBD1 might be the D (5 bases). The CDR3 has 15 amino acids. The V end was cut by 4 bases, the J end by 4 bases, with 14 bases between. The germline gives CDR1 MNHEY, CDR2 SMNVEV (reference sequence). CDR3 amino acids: CASSYRSGGNQPQHF. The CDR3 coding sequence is TGTGCCAGCAGTTACCGAAGCGGGGGTAATCAGCCCCAGCATTTT.

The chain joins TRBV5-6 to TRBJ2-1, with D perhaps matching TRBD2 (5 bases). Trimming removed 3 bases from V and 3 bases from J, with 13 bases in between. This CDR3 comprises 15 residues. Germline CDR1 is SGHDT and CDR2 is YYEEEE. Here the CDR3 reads CASSSSGPDYNEQFF. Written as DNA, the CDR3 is TGTGCCAGCAGCTCGAGCGGTCCCGACTACAATGAGCAGTTCTTC.

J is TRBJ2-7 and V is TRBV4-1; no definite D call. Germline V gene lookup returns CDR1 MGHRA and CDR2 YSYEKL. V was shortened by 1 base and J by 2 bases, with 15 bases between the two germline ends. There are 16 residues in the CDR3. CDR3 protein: CASSQANPLLAYEQYF. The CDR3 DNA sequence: TGCGCCAGCAGCCAAGCTAATCCTCTTTTGGCCTACGAGCAGTACTTC.

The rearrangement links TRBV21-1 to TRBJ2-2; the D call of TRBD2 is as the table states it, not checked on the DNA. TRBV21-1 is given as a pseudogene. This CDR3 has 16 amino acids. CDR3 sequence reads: CASSKYLAGDTGELFF. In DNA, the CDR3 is TGTGCCAGCAGCAAATACCTAGCGGGAGACACCGGGGAGCTGTTTTTT.

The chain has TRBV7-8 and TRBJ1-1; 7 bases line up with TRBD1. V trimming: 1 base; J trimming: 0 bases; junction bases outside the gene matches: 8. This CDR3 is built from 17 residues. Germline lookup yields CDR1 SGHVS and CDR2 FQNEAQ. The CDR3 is CASSLGRTRGLNTEAFF. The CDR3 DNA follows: TGTGCCAGCAGCTTAGGGAGGACGAGGGGGCTGAACACTGAAGCTTTCTTT.

CDR3 region: CASSEFPSGSSYNEQFF. DNA for the CDR3: TGCGCCAGCAGTGAGTTTCCTAGCGGGAGCTCCTACAATGAGCAGTTCTTC. The V call is TRBV10-1, the J call TRBJ2-1; 10 nucleotides line up with TRBD2. Germline assignment: CDR1 WNHNN and CDR2 SYGVQD (reference sequence). This CDR3 has 17 amino acids. V lost 1 base, J lost 0 bases, and 3 bases stayed unmatched.

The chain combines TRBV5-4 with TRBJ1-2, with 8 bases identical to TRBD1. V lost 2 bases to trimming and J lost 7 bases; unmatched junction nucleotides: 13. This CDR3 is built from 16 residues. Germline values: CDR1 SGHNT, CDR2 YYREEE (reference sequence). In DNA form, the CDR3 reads TGTGCCAGCAGCTTCGCCGGACAGGGAACGGTTGGTGGCTACACCTTC. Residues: CASSFAGQGTVGGYTF. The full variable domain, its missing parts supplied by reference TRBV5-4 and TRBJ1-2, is ETGVTQSPTHLIKTRGQQVTLRCSSQSGHNTVSWYQQALGQGPQFIFQYYREEENGRGNFPPRFSGLQFPNYSSELNVNALELDDSALYLCASSFAGQGTVGGYTFGSGTRLTVV.

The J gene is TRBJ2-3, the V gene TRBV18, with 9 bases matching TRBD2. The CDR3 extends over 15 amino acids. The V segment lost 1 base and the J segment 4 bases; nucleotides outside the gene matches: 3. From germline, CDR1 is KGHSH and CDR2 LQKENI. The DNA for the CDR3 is TGTGCCAGCTCACCACTAGCGGGAGTTGCAGATACGCAGTATTTT. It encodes CASSPLAGVADTQYF.

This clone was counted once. The CDR3 region has the DNA TGCGCCAGCAGCTTGTGGGGCAATGAGCAGTTCTTC. Its translation is CASSLWGNEQFF. The chain links TRBV5-1 to TRBJ2-1; no clear D. CDR3 size: 12 residues. V was trimmed by 1 base and J by 6 bases, leaving 5 bases between them. Germline V CDR1 and CDR2: SGHRS, YFSETQ.

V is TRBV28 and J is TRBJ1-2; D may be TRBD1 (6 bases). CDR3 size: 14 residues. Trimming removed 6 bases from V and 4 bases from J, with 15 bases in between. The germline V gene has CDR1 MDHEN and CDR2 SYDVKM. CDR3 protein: CASSQDPTGYGYTF. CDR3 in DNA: TGTGCCAGCAGCCAGGACCCGACAGGCTATGGCTACACCTTC.

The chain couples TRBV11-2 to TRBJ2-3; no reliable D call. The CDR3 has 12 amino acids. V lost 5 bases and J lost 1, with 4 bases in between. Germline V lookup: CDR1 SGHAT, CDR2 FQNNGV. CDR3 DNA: TGTGCCAGCAGCCTTGGCACAGATACGCAGTATTTT. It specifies CASSLGTDTQYF.

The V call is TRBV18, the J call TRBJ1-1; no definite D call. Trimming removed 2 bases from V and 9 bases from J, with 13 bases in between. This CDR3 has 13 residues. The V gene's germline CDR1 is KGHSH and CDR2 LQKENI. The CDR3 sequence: CASSPRSPDKAFF. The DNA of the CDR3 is TGTGCCAGCTCACCAAGGTCTCCGGATAAAGCTTTCTTT.

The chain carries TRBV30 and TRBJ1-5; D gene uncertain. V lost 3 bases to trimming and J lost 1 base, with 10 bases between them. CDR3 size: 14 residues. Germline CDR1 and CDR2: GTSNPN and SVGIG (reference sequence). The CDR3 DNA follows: TGTGCCTGGAGAGTGGGTTCGAGCAATCAGCCCCAGCATTTT. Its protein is CAWRVGSSNQPQHF.